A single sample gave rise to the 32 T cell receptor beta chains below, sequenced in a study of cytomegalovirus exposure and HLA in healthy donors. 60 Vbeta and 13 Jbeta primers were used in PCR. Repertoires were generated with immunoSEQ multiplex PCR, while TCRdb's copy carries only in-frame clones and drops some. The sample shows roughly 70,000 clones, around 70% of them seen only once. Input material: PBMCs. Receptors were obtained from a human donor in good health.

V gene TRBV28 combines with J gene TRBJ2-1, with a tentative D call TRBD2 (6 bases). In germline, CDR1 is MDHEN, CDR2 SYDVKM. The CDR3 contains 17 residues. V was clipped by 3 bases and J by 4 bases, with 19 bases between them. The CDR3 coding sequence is TGTGCCAGCAGTTTGGGGGACTCTAGGGAACGGTACAATGAGCAGTTCTTC. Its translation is CASSLGDSRERYNEQFF.

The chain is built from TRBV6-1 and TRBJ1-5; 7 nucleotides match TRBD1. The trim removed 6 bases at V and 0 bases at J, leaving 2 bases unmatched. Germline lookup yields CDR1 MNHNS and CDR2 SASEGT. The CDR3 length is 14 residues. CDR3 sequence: CASRGTVSNQPQHF. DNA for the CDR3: TGTGCCAGCAGAGGGACAGTTAGCAATCAGCCCCAGCATTTT.

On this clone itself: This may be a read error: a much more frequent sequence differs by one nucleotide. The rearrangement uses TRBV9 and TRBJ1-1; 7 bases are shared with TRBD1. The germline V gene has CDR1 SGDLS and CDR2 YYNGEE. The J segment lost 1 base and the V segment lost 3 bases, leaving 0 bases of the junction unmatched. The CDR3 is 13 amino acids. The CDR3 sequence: CASSGQGNTEAFF. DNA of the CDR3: TGTGCCAGCAGCGGACAGGGGAACACTGAAGCTTTCTTT.

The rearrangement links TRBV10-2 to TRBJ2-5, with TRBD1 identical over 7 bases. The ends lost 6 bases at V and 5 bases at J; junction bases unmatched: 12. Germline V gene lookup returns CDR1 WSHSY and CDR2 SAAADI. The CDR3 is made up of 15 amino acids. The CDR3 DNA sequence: TGCGCCAGCAGACAAGGGGGCGGTGGCGGGGAGACCCAGTACTTC. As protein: CASRQGGGGGETQYF.

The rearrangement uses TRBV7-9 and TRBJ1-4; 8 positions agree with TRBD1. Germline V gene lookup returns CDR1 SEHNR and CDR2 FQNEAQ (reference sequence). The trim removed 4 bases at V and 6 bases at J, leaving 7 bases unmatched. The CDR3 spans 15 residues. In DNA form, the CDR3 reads TGTGCCAGCAGCTCTCCTGACAGGGGACATGAAAAACTGTTTTTT. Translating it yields CASSSPDRGHEKLFF.

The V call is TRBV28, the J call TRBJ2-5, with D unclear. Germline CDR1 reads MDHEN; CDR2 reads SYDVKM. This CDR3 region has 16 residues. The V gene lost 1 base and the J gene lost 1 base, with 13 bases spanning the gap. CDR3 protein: CASSLSPGQSQETQYF. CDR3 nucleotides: TGTGCCAGCAGTTTATCGCCTGGTCAGTCCCAAGAGACCCAGTACTTC.

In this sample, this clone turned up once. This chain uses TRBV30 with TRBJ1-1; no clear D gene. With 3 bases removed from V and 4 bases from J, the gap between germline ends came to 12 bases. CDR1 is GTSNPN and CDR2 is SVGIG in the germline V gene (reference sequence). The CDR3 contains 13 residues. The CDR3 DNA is TGTGCCTGGAGGGTCGGGAGAACCACTGAAGCTTTCTTT. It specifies CAWRVGRTTEAFF.

CDR3 DNA sequence: TGCGCCAGCAGCCAAGGTCGGGTTTGGAATGAGCAGTTCTTC. Its protein is CASSQGRVWNEQFF. V usage is TRBV4-1 and J usage is TRBJ2-1; unclear D gene. V lost 1 base and J 7 bases, leaving 11 bases between the germline ends. CDR1 is MGHRA and CDR2 is YSYEKL in the germline V gene. This CDR3 is 14 amino acids long.

CDR3 sequence reads: CASSSVGGSTDTQYF. The CDR3, as DNA: TGCGCCAGCAGCTCAGTAGGGGGTAGCACAGATACGCAGTATTTT. The chain employs TRBV5-1 and TRBJ2-3, with D perhaps TRBD1 (6 bases). Germline assignment: CDR1 SGHRS and CDR2 YFSETQ. Trimming pared 3 bases from V and 0 bases from J, leaving 11 bases between. The CDR3 spans 15 residues. The full variable domain, completed using reference TRBV5-1 and TRBJ2-3, is KAGVTQTPRYLIKTRGQQVTLSCSPISGHRSVSWYQQTPGQGLQFLFEYFSETQRNKGNFPGRFSGRQFSNSRSEMNVSTLELGDSALYLCASSSVGGSTDTQYFGPGTRLTVL.

CDR3 coding DNA: TGTGCCAGTAGCCGCCCTCGACAGGGGATGGATCAGCCCCAGCATTTT. Its protein is CASSRPRQGMDQPQHF. The rearrangement joins TRBV19 to TRBJ1-5, with TRBD1 identical over 8 bases. Germline-derived CDR1 and CDR2 are LNHDA and SQIVND (reference sequence). The CDR3 length is 16 residues. The trim removed 6 bases at V and 5 bases at J, leaving 12 bases unmatched.

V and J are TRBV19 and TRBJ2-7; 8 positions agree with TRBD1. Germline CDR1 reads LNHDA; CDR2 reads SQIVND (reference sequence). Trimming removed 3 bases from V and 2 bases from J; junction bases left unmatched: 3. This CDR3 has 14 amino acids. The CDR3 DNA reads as TGTGCCAGTAGTATCGGGACAGGTACCTACGAGCAGTACTTC. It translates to CASSIGTGTYEQYF.

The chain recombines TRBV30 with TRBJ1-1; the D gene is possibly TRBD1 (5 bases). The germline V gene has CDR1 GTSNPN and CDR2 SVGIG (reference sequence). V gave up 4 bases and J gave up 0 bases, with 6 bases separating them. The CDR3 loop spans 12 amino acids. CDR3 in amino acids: CAWKQVNTEAFF. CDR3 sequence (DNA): TGTGCCTGGAAACAGGTGAACACTGAAGCTTTCTTT.

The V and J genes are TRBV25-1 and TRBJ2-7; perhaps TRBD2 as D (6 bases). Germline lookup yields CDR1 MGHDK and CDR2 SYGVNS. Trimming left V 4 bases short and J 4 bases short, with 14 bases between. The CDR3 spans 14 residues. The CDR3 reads CASSAGTGHYEQYF. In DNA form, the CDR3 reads TGTGCCAGCAGTGCCGGGACTGGGCATTACGAGCAGTACTTC.

CDR3 sequence: CASSPLGLAGEGTGELFF. Written as DNA, the CDR3 is TGTGCCAGCAGCCCTCTGGGGCTAGCGGGAGAGGGCACCGGGGAGCTGTTTTTT. The chain joins TRBV11-2 to TRBJ2-2; 10 bases agree with TRBD2. The trim removed 5 bases at V and 4 bases at J, leaving 13 bases unmatched. Looked up from germline, CDR1 is SGHAT and CDR2 is FQNNGV. The CDR3 length is 18 residues.

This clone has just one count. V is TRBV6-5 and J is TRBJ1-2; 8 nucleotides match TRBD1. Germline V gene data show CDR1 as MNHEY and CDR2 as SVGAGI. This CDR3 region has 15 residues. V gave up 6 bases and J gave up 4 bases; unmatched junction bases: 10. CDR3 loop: CASSSPDRGFYGYTF. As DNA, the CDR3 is TGTGCCAGCAGCTCCCCCGACAGGGGCTTCTATGGCTACACCTTC.

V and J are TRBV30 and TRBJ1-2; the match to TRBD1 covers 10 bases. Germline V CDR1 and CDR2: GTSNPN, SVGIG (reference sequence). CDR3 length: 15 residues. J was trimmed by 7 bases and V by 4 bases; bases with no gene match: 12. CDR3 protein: CAWIPFGQGVCGYTF. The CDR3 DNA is TGTGCCTGGATCCCTTTTGGACAGGGGGTATGTGGCTACACCTTC.

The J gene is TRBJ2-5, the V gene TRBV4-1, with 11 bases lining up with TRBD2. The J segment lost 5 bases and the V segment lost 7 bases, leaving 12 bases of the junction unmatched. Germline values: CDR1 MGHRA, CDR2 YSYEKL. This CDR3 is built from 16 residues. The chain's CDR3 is CASTPALAGGWETQYF. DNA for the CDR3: TGCGCCAGCACCCCAGCGCTAGCGGGAGGATGGGAGACCCAGTACTTC.

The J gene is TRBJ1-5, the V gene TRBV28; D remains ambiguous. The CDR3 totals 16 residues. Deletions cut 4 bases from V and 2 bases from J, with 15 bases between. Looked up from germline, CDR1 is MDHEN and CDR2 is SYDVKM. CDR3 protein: CASSSGLLRGNQPQHF. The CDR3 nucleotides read TGTGCCAGCAGTTCAGGACTTTTGAGGGGCAATCAGCCCCAGCATTTT.

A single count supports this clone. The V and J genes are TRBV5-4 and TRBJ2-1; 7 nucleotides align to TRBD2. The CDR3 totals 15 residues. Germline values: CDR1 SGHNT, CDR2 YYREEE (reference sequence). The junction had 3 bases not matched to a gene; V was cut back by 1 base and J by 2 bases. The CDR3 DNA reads TGTGCCAGCAGCTTGAGCGGGAAGGCCTACAATGAGCAGTTCTTC. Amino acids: CASSLSGKAYNEQFF.

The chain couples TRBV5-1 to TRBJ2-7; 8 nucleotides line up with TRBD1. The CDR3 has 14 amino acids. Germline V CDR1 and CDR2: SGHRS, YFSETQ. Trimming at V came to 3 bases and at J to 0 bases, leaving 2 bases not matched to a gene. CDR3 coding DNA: TGCGCCAGCAGCTCCGGGACAGGCTCCTACGAGCAGTACTTC. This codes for CASSSGTGSYEQYF.

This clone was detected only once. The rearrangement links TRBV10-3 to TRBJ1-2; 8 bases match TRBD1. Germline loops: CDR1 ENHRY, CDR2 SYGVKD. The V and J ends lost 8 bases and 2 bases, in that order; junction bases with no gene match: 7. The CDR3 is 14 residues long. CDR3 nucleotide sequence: TGTGCCATCCTAGGGACAGGAGAAAACTATGGCTACACCTTC. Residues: CAILGTGENYGYTF.

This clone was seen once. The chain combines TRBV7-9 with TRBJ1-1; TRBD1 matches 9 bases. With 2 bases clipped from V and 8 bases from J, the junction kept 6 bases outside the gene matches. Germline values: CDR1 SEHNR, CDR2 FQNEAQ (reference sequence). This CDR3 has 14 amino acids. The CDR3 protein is CASSLSGQGTEAFF. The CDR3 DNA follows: TGTGCCAGCAGCTTATCGGGACAGGGTACCGAAGCTTTCTTT.

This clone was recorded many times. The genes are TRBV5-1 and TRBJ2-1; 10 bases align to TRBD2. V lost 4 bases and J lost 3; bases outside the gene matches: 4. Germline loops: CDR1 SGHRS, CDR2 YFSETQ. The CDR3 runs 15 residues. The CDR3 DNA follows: TGCGCCAGCAGCGTCAGCGGGAGGGTCTACAATGAGCAGTTCTTC. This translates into CASSVSGRVYNEQFF.

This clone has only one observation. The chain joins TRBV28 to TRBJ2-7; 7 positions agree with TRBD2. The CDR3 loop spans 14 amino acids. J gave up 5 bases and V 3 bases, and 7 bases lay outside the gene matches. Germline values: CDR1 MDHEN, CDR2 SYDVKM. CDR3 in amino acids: CASSFVGGMNEQYF. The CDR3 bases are TGTGCCAGCAGTTTTGTCGGGGGGATGAACGAGCAGTACTTC.

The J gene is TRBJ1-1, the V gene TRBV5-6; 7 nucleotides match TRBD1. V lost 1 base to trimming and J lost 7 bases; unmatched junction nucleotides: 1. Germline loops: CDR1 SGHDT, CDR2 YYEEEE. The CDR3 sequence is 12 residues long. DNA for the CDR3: TGTGCCAGCAGCTTGACAGGGGTTGAAGCTTTCTTT. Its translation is CASSLTGVEAFF.

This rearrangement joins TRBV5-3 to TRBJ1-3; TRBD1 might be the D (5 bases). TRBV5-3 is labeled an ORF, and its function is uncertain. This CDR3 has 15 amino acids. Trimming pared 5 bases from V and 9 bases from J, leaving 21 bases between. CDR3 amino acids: CARSSLIFAGGTIYF. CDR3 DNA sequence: TGTGCCAGAAGTTCCCTAATCTTCGCGGGGGGCACCATATATTTT.

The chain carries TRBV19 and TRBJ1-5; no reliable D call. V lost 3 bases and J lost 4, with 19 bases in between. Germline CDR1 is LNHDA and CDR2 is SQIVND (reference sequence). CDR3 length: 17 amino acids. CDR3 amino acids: CASSMSANARSNQPQHF. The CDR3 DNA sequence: TGTGCCAGTAGTATGTCGGCCAACGCGAGGTCTAATCAGCCCCAGCATTTT. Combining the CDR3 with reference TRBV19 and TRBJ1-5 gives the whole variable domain DGGITQSPKYLFRKEGQNVTLSCEQNLNHDAMYWYRQDPGQGLRLIYYSQIVNDFQKGDIAEGYSVSREKKESFPLTVTSAQKNPTAFYLCASSMSANARSNQPQHFGDGTRLSIL.

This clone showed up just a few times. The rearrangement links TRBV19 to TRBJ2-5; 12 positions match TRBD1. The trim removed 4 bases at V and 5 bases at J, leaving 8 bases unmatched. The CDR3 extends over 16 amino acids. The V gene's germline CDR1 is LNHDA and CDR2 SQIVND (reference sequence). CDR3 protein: CASSKTGTGGRETQYF. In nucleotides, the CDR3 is TGTGCCAGTAGTAAAACCGGGACAGGGGGCAGGGAGACCCAGTACTTC. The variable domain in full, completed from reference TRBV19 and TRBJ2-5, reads DGGITQSPKYLFRKEGQNVTLSCEQNLNHDAMYWYRQDPGQGLRLIYYSQIVNDFQKGDIAEGYSVSREKKESFPLTVTSAQKNPTAFYLCASSKTGTGGRETQYFGPGTRLLVL.

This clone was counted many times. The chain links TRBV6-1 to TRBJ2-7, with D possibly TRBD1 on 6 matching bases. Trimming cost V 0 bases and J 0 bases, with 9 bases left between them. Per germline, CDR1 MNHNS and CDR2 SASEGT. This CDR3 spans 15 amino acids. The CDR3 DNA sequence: TGTGCCAGCAGTGAAGCGCAGGACAGCTCCTACGAGCAGTACTTC. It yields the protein CASSEAQDSSYEQYF.

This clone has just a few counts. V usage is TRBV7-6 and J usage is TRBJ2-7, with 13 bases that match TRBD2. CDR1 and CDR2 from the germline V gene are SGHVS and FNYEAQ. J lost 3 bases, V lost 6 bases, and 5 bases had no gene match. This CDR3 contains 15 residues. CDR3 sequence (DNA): TGTGCCAGCAGTTCTGGGACTAGCGGGGTCTACGAGCAGTACTTC. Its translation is CASSSGTSGVYEQYF.

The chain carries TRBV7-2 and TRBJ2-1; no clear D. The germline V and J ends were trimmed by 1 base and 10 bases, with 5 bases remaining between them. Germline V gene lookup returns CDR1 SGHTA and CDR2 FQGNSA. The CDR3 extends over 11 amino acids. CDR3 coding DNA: TGTGCCAGCAGCTTAGGAGCGGAGCAGTTCTTC. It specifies CASSLGAEQFF.

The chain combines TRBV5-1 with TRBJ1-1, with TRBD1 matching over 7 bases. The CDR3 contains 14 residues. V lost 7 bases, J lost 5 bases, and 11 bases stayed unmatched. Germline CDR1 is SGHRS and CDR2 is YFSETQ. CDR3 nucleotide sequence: TGCGCCAGCCGCCTGACAGGGCAAACTACTGAAGCTTTCTTT. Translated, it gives CASRLTGQTTEAFF.